The 10 T cell receptor beta chains reported below all come from one sample, sequenced in a study of blood T cell repertoires in COVID-19. The repertoire was sequenced with immunoSEQ multiplex PCR; TCRdb's copy has only in-frame clones and lacks some. The data hold hundreds of thousands of clones, with under 90% observed a single time. The specimen was PBMCs or T cells enriched from blood (not recorded which). These receptor sequences come from a woman aged 45-65 years who had been exposed to COVID-19.

Of note for this clone: One end of the junction does not line up with germline, which may come from a read error. This chain joins TRBV10-3 and TRBJ1-2, with D perhaps TRBD1 (5 bases). Germline V gene data show CDR1 as ENHRY and CDR2 as SYGVKD. The CDR3 contains 14 residues. The DNA of the CDR3 is TGTGCCATCAGTGAGTCGAAAGGGGCAGGCCGCTATTCCTTC. Translating it yields CAISESKGAGRYSF.

V and J are TRBV12-3 or TRBV12-4 and TRBJ2-5; D remains unclear. The V and J ends lost 3 bases and 4 bases respectively, with 9 bases between them. The CDR3 loop spans 13 amino acids. The CDR3 region has the DNA TGTGCCAGCAGTTTTGCTAGTCGAGAGACCCAGTACTTC. This translates into CASSFASRETQYF.

This sequence joins TRBV9 and TRBJ2-7; TRBD2 matches at 8 bases. J lost 3 bases, V lost 0 bases, and 2 bases had no gene match. This CDR3 has 14 amino acids. Germline V gene data show CDR1 as SGDLS and CDR2 as YYNGEE. The CDR3 spells CASSVASGSYEQYF. Written as DNA, the CDR3 is TGTGCCAGCAGCGTAGCAAGCGGGAGCTACGAGCAGTACTTC.

The genes are TRBV5-1 and TRBJ1-2; D gene uncertain. V lost 4 bases and J 4 bases, leaving 17 bases between the germline ends. The length of the CDR3 is 15 residues. Germline V lookup: CDR1 SGHRS, CDR2 YFSETQ. The CDR3 protein is CASSPRRFDGYGYTF. DNA of the CDR3: TGCGCCAGCAGCCCCCGGAGGTTTGACGGCTATGGCTACACCTTC.

The chain carries TRBV19 and TRBJ2-3; 10 bases are shared with TRBD1. Germline CDR1 reads LNHDA; CDR2 reads SQIVND (reference sequence). The CDR3 is made up of 15 amino acids. With V trimmed by 5 bases and J by 4 bases, 6 bases remained unmatched. CDR3 loop: CASSPRTGGADTQYF. The CDR3 nucleotides are TGTGCCAGTAGTCCCCGGACAGGGGGGGCAGATACGCAGTATTTT.

This sequence joins TRBV2 and TRBJ1-4; D gene unclear. V was clipped by 6 bases and J by 1 base, with 12 bases between them. From germline, CDR1 is SNHLY and CDR2 FYNNEI. This CDR3 region has 15 residues. In nucleotides, the CDR3 is TGTGCCAGCAGGCCCGTGCGAGGAACTAATGAAAAACTGTTTTTT. As protein: CASRPVRGTNEKLFF.

The chain couples TRBV10-3 to TRBJ1-2, with 7 bases fitting TRBD1. The CDR3 is 14 residues long. V shed 6 bases, J shed 3 bases, and the junction held 7 bases outside the gene matches. Germline CDR1 is ENHRY and CDR2 is SYGVKD. CDR3 protein: CAIRVTGLDYGYTF. CDR3 DNA: TGTGCCATCAGAGTGACAGGGTTAGACTATGGCTACACCTTC.

This clone was detected once. CDR3 DNA: TGTGCCAGCAGTGAGGACAGGGACGTGAAGGAGCAGTACTTC. Translated, it gives CASSEDRDVKEQYF. The rearrangement joins TRBV6-1 to TRBJ2-7; 8 bases match TRBD1. This CDR3 has 14 amino acids. V trimming: 3 bases; J trimming: 7 bases; junction bases outside the gene matches: 8. The germline V gene has CDR1 MNHNS and CDR2 SASEGT.

The V and J genes are TRBV7-2 and TRBJ1-1, with 7 bases fitting TRBD1. V lost 1 base and J lost 0; bases outside the gene matches: 5. The CDR3 is 16 amino acids. Germline V lookup: CDR1 SGHTA, CDR2 FQGNSA. CDR3 nucleotide sequence: TGTGCCAGCAGCTTAGGGGGACAGCTAATGAACACTGAAGCTTTCTTT. It encodes CASSLGGQLMNTEAFF.

The rearrangement links TRBV19 to TRBJ1-4; no definite D call. In germline, CDR1 is LNHDA, CDR2 SQIVND (reference sequence). The V gene lost 5 bases and the J gene lost 0 bases, with 13 bases spanning the gap. The CDR3 covers 16 residues. The CDR3 DNA follows: TGTGCCAGTAGTTTCCACCACTCTCCAACTAATGAAAAACTGTTTTTT. Translation: CASSFHHSPTNEKLFF.